The 30 T cell receptor beta chains below all came from one sample that was sequenced in a study of blood T cell repertoires in COVID-19. Generated by immunoSEQ multiplex PCR, the TCRdb table keeps only in-frame clones and is missing some. Here the sample spans 110,000 or so clones, roughly 84% being singletons. Sequenced: peripheral blood. The receptors come from a woman between 40 and 50 years old with acute or convalescent COVID-19.

This clone was observed once. This chain links TRBV11-2 with TRBJ1-2; D gene ambiguous. CDR1 is SGHAT and CDR2 is FQNNGV in the germline V gene. V gave up 4 bases and J gave up 4 bases, with 13 bases separating them. There are 14 residues in the CDR3. The CDR3 here is CASSSAQVPYGYTF. As DNA, the CDR3 is TGTGCCAGCAGCTCAGCTCAGGTACCCTATGGCTACACCTTC. The entire variable domain, with the rest obtained from reference TRBV11-2 and TRBJ1-2, is as follows: EAGVAQSPRYKIIEKRQSVAFWCNPISGHATLYWYQQILGQGPKLLIQFQNNGVVDDSQLPKDRFSAERLKGVDSTLKIQPAKLEDSAVYLCASSSAQVPYGYTFGSGTRLTVV.

This sequence joins TRBV7-9 and TRBJ1-2, with D perhaps TRBD1 (5 bases). The length of the CDR3 is 17 residues. Trimming took 4 bases from V and 8 from J, leaving 26 bases between them. Germline V gene data show CDR1 as SEHNR and CDR2 as FQNEAQ (reference sequence). As DNA, the CDR3 is TGTGCCAGCAGCTCTACGACCCCCAGGGCTAATATGTGGGGCTACACCTTC. This translates into CASSSTTPRANMWGYTF.

The chain couples TRBV11-2 to TRBJ2-3; 8 bases match TRBD1. This CDR3 has 15 residues. From germline, CDR1 is SGHAT and CDR2 FQNNGV. J lost 1 base, V lost 5 bases, and 5 bases had no gene match. This chain's CDR3 is CASSTRTGRTDTQYF. CDR3 bases: TGTGCCAGCAGCACCCGGACAGGGCGCACAGATACGCAGTATTTT.

This clone was found once. V is TRBV2 and J is TRBJ1-4, with D perhaps matching TRBD1 (5 bases). V was shortened by 10 bases and J by 12 bases, with 21 bases between the two germline ends. CDR1 and CDR2 from the germline V gene are SNHLY and FYNNEI. The CDR3 covers 13 residues. The CDR3 DNA is TGTGCCAACAAAAACGGGGTCTCGGGGGAACTGTTTTTT. This encodes CANKNGVSGELFF. The full variable domain, its missing parts supplied by reference TRBV2 and TRBJ1-4, is EPEVTQTPSHQVTQMGQEVILRCVPISNHLYFYWYRQILGQKVEFLVSFYNNEISEKSEIFDDQFSVERPDGSNFTLKIRSTKLEDSAMYFCANKNGVSGELFFGSGTQLSVL.

This clone occurred once. V and J are TRBV5-1 and TRBJ2-7; 11 nucleotides match TRBD1. The CDR3 consists of 14 residues. Trimming took 8 bases from V and 9 from J; bases not matched to a gene: 13. Germline lookup yields CDR1 SGHRS and CDR2 YFSETQ. CDR3 amino acids: CASTTPGQGAVQYF. For the CDR3, the DNA is TGCGCCAGTACCACCCCAGGACAGGGGGCCGTGCAGTACTTC.

The gene calls are TRBV3-1 (or the pseudogene TRBV3-2) and TRBJ2-1; 13 positions agree with TRBD2. This CDR3 region has 15 residues. The V gene end was trimmed by 5 bases and the J gene end by 14 bases; junction bases not matched to a gene: 12. The germline V gene has CDR1 LGHDT and CDR2 YNNKEL (reference sequence). CDR3 protein: CASSVTSGGRLHKFF. The DNA of the CDR3 is TGTGCCAGCAGCGTGACTAGCGGGGGGCGCCTACACAAGTTCTTC.

The V call is TRBV9, the J call TRBJ2-2; D unresolved. The germline V gene has CDR1 SGDLS and CDR2 YYNGEE. V was shortened by 5 bases and J by 0 bases, with 8 bases between the two germline ends. The CDR3 length is 14 residues. The DNA for the CDR3 is TGTGCCAGCAGGTTTACTACGAACACCGGGGAGCTGTTTTTT. As protein: CASRFTTNTGELFF.

The chain is built from TRBV7-2 and TRBJ2-1, with a weak D call TRBD2 (5 bases). The V end lost 5 bases, the J end lost 9 bases, and 14 bases lay between the germline ends. CDR3 size: 13 residues. CDR1 and CDR2 (germline): SGHTA, FQGNSA. CDR3 protein: CASSQLESGEQFF. CDR3 nucleotides: TGTGCCAGCAGCCAACTAGAATCAGGTGAGCAGTTCTTC. Full variable domain (outside the CDR3, taken from reference TRBV7-2 and TRBJ2-1): GAGVSQSPSNKVTEKGKDVELRCDPISGHTALYWYRQSLGQGLEFLIYFQGNSAPDKSGLPSDRFSAERTGGSVSTLTIQRTQQEDSAVYLCASSQLESGEQFFGPGTRLTVL.

The genes are TRBV5-1 and TRBJ2-1; a possible D gene is TRBD2 (6 bases). V gave up 4 bases and J gave up 7 bases, with 18 bases separating them. CDR3 length: 15 residues. Germline V gene sequence: CDR1 SGHRS, CDR2 YFSETQ. CDR3 in amino acids: CASSRLGSGYNEQFF. As DNA, the CDR3 is TGCGCCAGCAGCCGATTGGGTAGCGGATATAATGAGCAGTTCTTC.

The genes are TRBV4-3 and TRBJ2-6, with TRBD1 identical over 7 bases. CDR1 and CDR2 from the germline V gene are LGHNA and YSLEER. The CDR3 runs 19 residues. With V trimmed by 1 base and J by 0 bases, 9 bases remained unmatched. The CDR3 DNA is TGCGCCAGCAGCCAAGTTATGACAGGGCGAGTCTCTGGGGCCAACGTCCTGACTTTC. Translating gives CASSQVMTGRVSGANVLTF.

This clone was counted between two and nine times. The chain has TRBV5-4 and TRBJ1-2; 9 nucleotides line up with TRBD1. Germline V gives CDR1 SGHNT, CDR2 YYREEE (reference sequence). This CDR3 comprises 16 residues. Trimming at V came to 4 bases and at J to 6 bases, leaving 13 bases not matched to a gene. As DNA, the CDR3 is TGTGCCAGCAGCGCTGTTGGGGCAACAGGGGGCCATGGCTACACCTTC. Amino acid sequence: CASSAVGATGGHGYTF.

The V call is TRBV7-2, the J call TRBJ1-5; D not resolved. V was shortened by 1 base and J by 7 bases, with 11 bases between the two germline ends. The CDR3 contains 14 residues. Germline-derived CDR1 and CDR2 are SGHTA and FQGNSA. The CDR3, as DNA: TGTGCCAGCAGCTTAGTGGGCCAGAGACAGCCCCAGCATTTT. This gives the protein CASSLVGQRQPQHF.

The chain has TRBV14 and TRBJ2-1, with TRBD2 matching over 8 bases. Germline-derived CDR1 and CDR2 are SGHDN and FVKESK. The CDR3 is 15 amino acids. The junction had 10 bases not matched to a gene; V was cut back by 4 bases and J by 8 bases. CDR3 nucleotide sequence: TGTGCCAGCAGCCTCTCTAGCGGGCCTCGGGATGAGCAGTTCTTC. Protein product: CASSLSSGPRDEQFF.

V is TRBV27 and J is TRBJ1-1; D gene uncertain. The length of the CDR3 is 13 residues. V lost 8 bases to trimming and J lost 1 base, with 11 bases between them. In germline, CDR1 is MNHEY, CDR2 SMNVEV (reference sequence). The CDR3 region is CASRRVTNTEAFF. The CDR3 DNA reads TGTGCCAGCCGTCGGGTAACGAACACTGAAGCTTTCTTT.

V gene TRBV6-6 combines with J gene TRBJ2-2; 9 nucleotides line up with TRBD2. J was trimmed by 7 bases and V by 2 bases; bases with no gene match: 8. This CDR3 has 16 residues. Germline assignment: CDR1 MNHNY and CDR2 SVGAGI (reference sequence). CDR3 in DNA: TGTGCCAGCAGTTACCCCCGGACTAGCGTGATCGGGGAGCTGTTTTTT. This translates into CASSYPRTSVIGELFF.

The V gene is TRBV6-6, the J gene TRBJ2-3; 7 nucleotides agree with TRBD2. The CDR3 contains 15 residues. J lost 1 base, V lost 2 bases, and 3 bases had no gene match. The V gene's germline CDR1 is MNHNY and CDR2 SVGAGI (reference sequence). The CDR3 bases are TGTGCCAGCAGTTACGGGGGGGGAGGCACAGATACGCAGTATTTT. Protein: CASSYGGGGTDTQYF.

The gene calls are TRBV19 and TRBJ1-4, with 7 positions matching TRBD1. Germline CDR1 LNHDA, CDR2 SQIVND (reference sequence). The junction had 5 bases not matched to a gene; V was cut back by 3 bases and J by 7 bases. This CDR3 region has 14 residues. In DNA form, the CDR3 reads TGTGCCAGTAGTATTACAGGGGTAGGTGAAAAACTGTTTTTT. As protein: CASSITGVGEKLFF.

This rearrangement joins TRBV6-5 to TRBJ1-2; D is unresolved. The germline V gene encodes CDR1 MNHEY and CDR2 SVGAGI. Trimming stripped 5 bases from V and 8 bases from J, with 12 bases between. The CDR3 runs to 12 residues. For the CDR3, the DNA is TGTGCCAGCAGTCCCACTACCGAGGGCTACACCTTC. Translated, it gives CASSPTTEGYTF.

V usage is TRBV7-2 and J usage is TRBJ1-5, with D possibly being TRBD1 (5 bases). Germline CDR1 and CDR2: SGHTA and FQGNSA. V lost 1 base and J 6 bases, leaving 13 bases between the germline ends. This CDR3 spans 15 amino acids. DNA for the CDR3: TGTGCCAGCAGCTTAGATCAGGGTAGAGGTCAGCCCCAGCATTTT. It yields the protein CASSLDQGRGQPQHF.

The chain links TRBV2 to TRBJ2-6; 13 bases match TRBD2. Germline CDR1 and CDR2: SNHLY and FYNNEI. The CDR3 contains 21 residues. Trimming took 7 bases from V and 0 from J; bases not matched to a gene: 15. CDR3 DNA sequence: TGTGCCAGCATTCAAAGGTGGACTAGCGGGGGATTCGACTCTGGGGCCAACGTCCTGACTTTC. This translates into CASIQRWTSGGFDSGANVLTF.

V gene TRBV7-9 combines with J gene TRBJ1-3; 7 bases align to TRBD1. V trimming: 5 bases; J trimming: 0 bases; junction bases outside the gene matches: 1. CDR1 is SEHNR, CDR2 FQNEAQ, per germline (reference sequence). The CDR3 covers 14 residues. CDR3 nucleotide sequence: TGTGCCAGCAGCCGACAGGGCTCTGGAAACACCATATATTTT. Its protein is CASSRQGSGNTIYF.

J is TRBJ2-5 and V is TRBV2, with 12 bases identical to TRBD2. There are 19 residues in the CDR3. Germline CDR1 is SNHLY and CDR2 is FYNNEI. V gave up 5 bases and J gave up 4 bases; unmatched junction bases: 17. CDR3 in amino acids: CASSPEALAGGGGRETQYF. In DNA form, the CDR3 reads TGTGCCAGCAGTCCTGAAGCACTAGCGGGGGGCGGGGGACGAGAGACCCAGTACTTC.

This chain uses TRBV7-9 with TRBJ1-3; the D is unclear. Trimming cost V 0 bases and J 0 bases, with 9 bases left between them. The CDR3 spans 16 residues. The germline V gene encodes CDR1 SEHNR and CDR2 FQNEAQ (reference sequence). The CDR3 DNA reads TGTGCCAGCAGCTTAGCTGTCAGGAACTCTGGAAACACCATATATTTT. Encoded protein: CASSLAVRNSGNTIYF.

The chain uses TRBV19 and TRBJ2-6, with 7 bases lining up with TRBD1. The CDR3 sequence is 18 residues long. The junction had 12 bases not matched to a gene; V was cut back by 7 bases and J by 0 bases. Germline V CDR1 and CDR2: LNHDA, SQIVND (reference sequence). The CDR3 loop reads CASTTLGTVISGANVLTF. CDR3 in DNA: TGTGCCAGTACCACACTTGGGACAGTGATCTCTGGGGCCAACGTCCTGACTTTC.

The gene calls are TRBV18 and TRBJ1-1; D is possibly TRBD1 (5 bases). V gave up 3 bases and J gave up 0 bases, with 5 bases separating them. The CDR3 has 13 residues. CDR1 and CDR2 (germline): KGHSH, LQKENI. DNA of the CDR3: TGTGCCAGCTCACCGACAGTGAACACTGAAGCTTTCTTT. This translates into CASSPTVNTEAFF. Full variable domain (rest looked up from reference TRBV18 and TRBJ1-1): NAGVMQNPRHLVRRRGQEARLRCSPMKGHSHVYWYRQLPEEGLKFMVYLQKENIIDESGMPKERFSAEFPKEGPSILRIQQVVRGDSAAYFCASSPTVNTEAFFGQGTRLTVV.

V and J are TRBV19 and TRBJ1-6, with a weak D call TRBD1 (6 bases). Germline V gene lookup returns CDR1 LNHDA and CDR2 SQIVND (reference sequence). This CDR3 comprises 13 residues. V lost 6 bases to trimming and J lost 8 bases, with 11 bases between them. CDR3 DNA: TGTGCCAGTAGACGACAGGAGTATTCACCCCTCCACTTT. The encoded protein is CASRRQEYSPLHF.

CDR3 DNA sequence: TGTGCCAGCAGTGGGCGTTTTCAGCCCCAGCATTTT. Its translation: CASSGRFQPQHF. V usage is TRBV27 and J usage is TRBJ1-5; D not resolved. The CDR3 has 12 residues. Per germline, CDR1 MNHEY and CDR2 SMNVEV (reference sequence). Trimming took off 5 bases at V and 6 bases at J, with 8 bases between the two ends.

This chain links TRBV6-4 with TRBJ1-1, with 7 bases identical to TRBD1. Germline V lookup: CDR1 MRHNA, CDR2 SNTAGT. The V segment lost 4 bases and the J segment 2 bases; nucleotides outside the gene matches: 4. This CDR3 comprises 14 residues. The CDR3 spells CASSGGTVNTEAFF. The CDR3 DNA follows: TGTGCCAGCAGTGGGGGGACAGTAAACACTGAAGCTTTCTTT.

The chain links TRBV9 to TRBJ2-5; possibly TRBD2 for D (5 bases). Germline V gene sequence: CDR1 SGDLS, CDR2 YYNGEE. V shed 3 bases and J shed 2 bases, with 11 bases lying between them. There are 14 residues in the CDR3. CDR3: CASSAARGQETQYF. Written as DNA, the CDR3 is TGTGCCAGCAGCGCCGCCCGAGGGCAAGAGACCCAGTACTTC.

This sequence joins TRBV30 and TRBJ1-2; D is uncertain. Between the trimmed V and J ends, which lost 3 bases and 7 bases, there was a span of 12 bases. The CDR3 covers 12 residues. The germline V gene has CDR1 GTSNPN and CDR2 SVGIG (reference sequence). The CDR3 bases are TGTGCCTGGAGCCTCAACCGCGGTGGCTACACCTTC. This sequence encodes CAWSLNRGGYTF.